The TCR beta chain under discussion was sequenced for a study of read filtering for tumor transcriptome and immune sequencing. Study context: Patients were approximately 18 male and about 15 female, mean age approximately 70 years, range about 40 to 85. Study-level points and caveats: Dropping single-read clonotypes raised IR-seq and RNA-seq shared-clonotype correlation. In IR-seq, single-read clonotypes were 65% to 90% of clonotypes but roughly 3.5% of reads.

Molecular barcoded adaptors covering alpha/delta and beta/gamma chains were used on roughly 400 ng RNA. In TCRdb, the reads were re-called with MiXCR into one record per CDR3 protein. The table shows some 130,000 distinct CDR3 sequences, with around 14% occurring only once. This clonotype was picked up a small number of times. Its antigen is unidentified. From germline, CDR1 is SGHDT and CDR2 YYEEEE. With 3 bases removed from V and 0 bases from J, the gap between germline ends came to 13 bases. This CDR3 has 16 amino acids. This sequence joins TRBV5-6 and TRBJ1-5; D remains unclear. The TCR comes from a donor aged 40 or over with multiple myeloma. Material: a population of CD138-negative cells sorted from bone marrow. In nucleotides, the CDR3 is TGTGCCAGCAGCTCCAGTAGCTACTATAGCAATCAGCCCCAGCATTTT. It translates to CASSSSSYYSNQPQHF.